Presented here are 2 T cell receptor beta chains from one specimen sequenced in a study of T cells of healthy individuals. TCRdb reanalysed the 5' RACE reads using MiXCR and keeps one entry per CDR3 protein. The table has 85,000 to 100,000 distinct CDR3 sequences, approximately 15% seen once. These receptor sequences come from a human donor in good health.

This clonotype has ten or more counts. The chain is built from TRBV27 and TRBJ1-5; no clear D. This CDR3 contains 16 residues. The V end was cut by 0 bases, the J end by 4 bases, with 13 bases between. CDR1 and CDR2 (germline): MNHEY, SMNVEV (reference sequence). CDR3 protein: CASSLSHSRPNQPQHF. The CDR3 DNA reads TGTGCCAGCAGTTTATCACATTCCCGACCGAATCAGCCCCAGCATTTT.

This rearrangement joins TRBV4-3 to TRBJ2-2, with no clear D. The CDR3 is 14 amino acids. The V gene's germline CDR1 is LGHNA and CDR2 YSLEER. V was clipped by 5 bases and J by 0 bases, with 7 bases between them. The CDR3 DNA follows: TGCGCCAGCAGCGGGGTTACGAACACCGGGGAGCTGTTTTTT. Its protein is CASSGVTNTGELFF.